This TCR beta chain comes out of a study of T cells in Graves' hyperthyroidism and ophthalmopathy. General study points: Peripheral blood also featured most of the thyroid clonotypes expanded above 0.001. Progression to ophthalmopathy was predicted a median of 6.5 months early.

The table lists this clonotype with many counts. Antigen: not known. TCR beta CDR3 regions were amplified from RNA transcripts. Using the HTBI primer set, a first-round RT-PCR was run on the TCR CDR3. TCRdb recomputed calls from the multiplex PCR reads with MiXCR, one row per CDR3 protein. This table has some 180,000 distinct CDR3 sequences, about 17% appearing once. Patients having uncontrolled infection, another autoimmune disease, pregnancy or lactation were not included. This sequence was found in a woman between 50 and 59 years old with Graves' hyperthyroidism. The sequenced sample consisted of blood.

CDR3 DNA sequence: TGTGCCAGCACTATACGGAGGGACACTGAAGCTTTCTTT. The encoded protein is CASTIRRDTEAFF. J is TRBJ1-1 and V is TRBV7-9; D remains ambiguous. The CDR3 loop spans 13 amino acids. Germline CDR1 reads SEHNR; CDR2 reads FQNEAQ (reference sequence). V lost 7 bases and J 3 bases, leaving 12 bases between the germline ends.